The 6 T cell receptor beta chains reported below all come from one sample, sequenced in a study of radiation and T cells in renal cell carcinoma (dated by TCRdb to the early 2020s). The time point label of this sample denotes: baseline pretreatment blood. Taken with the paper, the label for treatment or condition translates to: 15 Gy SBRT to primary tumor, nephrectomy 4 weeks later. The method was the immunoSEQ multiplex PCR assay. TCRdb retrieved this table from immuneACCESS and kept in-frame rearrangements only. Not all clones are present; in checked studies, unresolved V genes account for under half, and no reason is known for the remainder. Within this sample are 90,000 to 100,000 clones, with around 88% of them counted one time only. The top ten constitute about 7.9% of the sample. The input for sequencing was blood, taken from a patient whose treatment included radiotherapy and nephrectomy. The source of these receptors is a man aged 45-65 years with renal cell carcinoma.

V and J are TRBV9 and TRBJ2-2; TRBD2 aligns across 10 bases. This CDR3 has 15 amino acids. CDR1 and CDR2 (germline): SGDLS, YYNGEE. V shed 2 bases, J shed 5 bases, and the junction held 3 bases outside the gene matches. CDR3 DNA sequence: TGTGCCAGCAGCGTGTTAGCGGGAGGTACCGGGGAGCTGTTTTTT. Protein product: CASSVLAGGTGELFF.

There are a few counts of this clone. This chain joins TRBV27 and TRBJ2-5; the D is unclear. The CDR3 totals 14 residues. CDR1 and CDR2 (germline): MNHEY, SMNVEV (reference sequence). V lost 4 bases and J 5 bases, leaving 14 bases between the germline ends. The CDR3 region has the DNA TGTGCCAGCAGTTCGGGTCAGCCCCCGGAGACCCAGTACTTC. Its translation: CASSSGQPPETQYF.

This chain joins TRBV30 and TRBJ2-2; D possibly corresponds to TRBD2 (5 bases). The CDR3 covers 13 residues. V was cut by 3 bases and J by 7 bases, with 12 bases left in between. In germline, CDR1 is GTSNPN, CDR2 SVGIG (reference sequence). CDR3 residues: CAWSLASGGELFF. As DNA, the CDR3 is TGTGCCTGGAGCCTAGCTTCGGGCGGGGAGCTGTTTTTT.

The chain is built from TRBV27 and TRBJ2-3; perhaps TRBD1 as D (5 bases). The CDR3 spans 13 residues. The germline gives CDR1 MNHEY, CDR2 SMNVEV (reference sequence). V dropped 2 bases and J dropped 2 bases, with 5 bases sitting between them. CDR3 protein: CASSLGATDTQYF. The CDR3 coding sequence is TGTGCCAGCAGTTTAGGGGCCACAGATACGCAGTATTTT.

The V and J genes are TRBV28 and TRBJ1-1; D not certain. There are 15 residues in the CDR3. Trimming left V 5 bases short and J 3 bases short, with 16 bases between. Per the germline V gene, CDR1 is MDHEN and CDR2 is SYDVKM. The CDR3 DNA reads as TGTGCCAGCAGTACGCGACGGGTGGTTCACACTGAAGCTTTCTTT. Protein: CASSTRRVVHTEAFF. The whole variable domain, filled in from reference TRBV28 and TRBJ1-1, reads DVKVTQSSRYLVKRTGEKVFLECVQDMDHENMFWYRQDPGLGLRLIYFSYDVKMKEKGDIPEGYSVSREKKERFSLILESASTNQTSMYLCASSTRRVVHTEAFFGQGTRLTVV.

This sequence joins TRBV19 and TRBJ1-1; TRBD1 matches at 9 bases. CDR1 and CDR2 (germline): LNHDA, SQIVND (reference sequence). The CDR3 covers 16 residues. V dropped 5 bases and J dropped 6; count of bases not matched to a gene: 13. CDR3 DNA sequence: TGTGCCAGTAGTTTACCGGGACAGGGCTTAGGCTCTGAAGCTTTCTTT. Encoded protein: CASSLPGQGLGSEAFF.